Below are 14 T cell receptor beta chains sequenced from a single sample in a study of prognosis after radiotherapy for stage I lung cancer. Using two-round multiplex PCR, the authors amplified TCR beta CDR3 from genomic DNA. The authors ran first-round PCR with primers specific to each TRBV and TRBJ gene. TCRdb reprocessed the multiplex PCR reads via MiXCR and lists one record per CDR3 protein. The sample contains about 26,000 distinct CDR3 sequences, around 30% of which appear only once. The material sequenced was PBMCs, taken before or after stereotactic body radiation therapy (not recorded which). The origin of the receptors is a donor at least 50 years old with non-small cell lung cancer.

This chain connects TRBV5-1 to TRBJ1-2; TRBD1 matches at 7 bases. Germline lookup yields CDR1 SGHRS and CDR2 YFSETQ. V shed 6 bases and J 2 bases; nucleotides not matched to a gene: 10. The CDR3 runs to 15 residues. CDR3 nucleotide sequence: TGCGCCAGCAACTCCTGGGACAGTAAAAACTATGGCTACACCTTC. Encoded protein: CASNSWDSKNYGYTF.

This clonotype was observed at least ten times. The J gene is TRBJ1-2, the V gene TRBV29-1; D might be TRBD1 (6 bases). This CDR3 is built from 13 residues. Trimming pared 2 bases from V and 4 bases from J, leaving 11 bases between. Germline values: CDR1 SQVTM, CDR2 ANQGSEA. CDR3 in amino acids: CSVEQGRGYGYTF. CDR3 DNA: TGCAGCGTTGAACAGGGCAGGGGCTATGGCTACACCTTC.

This clonotype was counted many times. The chain recombines TRBV3-1 with TRBJ1-1, with 8 bases matching TRBD1. V lost 7 bases and J lost 5; bases outside the gene matches: 9. CDR1 is LGHDT, CDR2 YNNKEL, per germline (reference sequence). This CDR3 spans 14 amino acids. The CDR3 reads CASTVGQGGTEAFF. The CDR3 DNA reads as TGTGCCAGCACGGTAGGACAGGGCGGGACTGAAGCTTTCTTT.

This clonotype was found many times. Germline is not matched at one junction end, which may reflect a read error. This rearrangement joins TRBV11-2 to TRBJ1-1; 10 positions agree with TRBD1. The CDR3 is 16 amino acids. CDR1 is SGHAT, CDR2 FQNNGV, per germline. DNA of the CDR3: TGTGCCGGCAGCTTAGGCCTGACAGGGGGCAAGACTGAAGCTTTCTTT. It yields the protein CAGSLGLTGGKTEAFF.

This clonotype came up many times. The chain is built from TRBV18 and TRBJ1-4; TRBD1 aligns across 10 bases. Losses at the gene ends were 0 bases for V and 5 bases for J; bases not matched to a gene: 0. The CDR3 consists of 15 residues. Germline V gene sequence: CDR1 KGHSH, CDR2 LQKENI. The CDR3, as DNA: TGTGCCAGCTCACCACCGGGACAGGGGAATGAAAAACTGTTTTTT. Translation: CASSPPGQGNEKLFF.

A word on this clonotype: A far larger clone differs by one base, so this is likely a read error. The gene calls are TRBV5-1 and TRBJ2-5; D is tentatively TRBD1 or TRBD2 (5 bases each). TRBJ2-1 matches the DNA end more closely, so the J call is doubtful. The germline V gene has CDR1 SGHRS and CDR2 YFSETQ. The CDR3 is made up of 16 amino acids. The CDR3 nucleotides are TGCGCCAGCACCACTGATGCGGCAGGGAGCCACAATGAGCAGTTCTTC. Protein: CASTTDAAGSHNEQFF.

In regard to this clonotype: The junction does not match germline at one end; this may be a read error. The chain combines TRBV6-2 or TRBV6-3 with TRBJ2-2; no clear D gene. Germline CDR1 MNHEY, CDR2 SVGEGT. The CDR3 spans 15 residues. CDR3 amino acids: CASPAGSQGMSELSF. The DNA for the CDR3 is TGTGCCAGCCCCGCCGGCAGCCAAGGGATGTCAGAGCTGTCTTTT.

This clonotype was recorded at least ten times. The chain employs TRBV5-6 and TRBJ2-2, with TRBD2 matching over 7 bases. The CDR3 length is 17 residues. Germline CDR1 and CDR2: SGHDT and YYEEEE. The J segment lost 0 bases and the V segment lost 2 bases, leaving 7 bases of the junction unmatched. The CDR3 loop reads CASSFYGLGPNTGELFF. The CDR3 DNA is TGTGCCAGCAGCTTTTACGGACTAGGCCCGAACACCGGGGAGCTGTTTTTT. Complete variable domain (other parts from reference TRBV5-6 and TRBJ2-2): DAGVTQSPTHLIKTRGQQVTLRCSPKSGHDTVSWYQQALGQGPQFIFQYYEEEERQRGNFPDRFSGHQFPNYSSELNVNALLLGDSALYLCASSFYGLGPNTGELFFGEGSRLTVL.

The sample holds many counts of this clonotype. The genes are TRBV28 and TRBJ2-2, with D perhaps matching TRBD1 (5 bases). The CDR3 runs 16 residues. Germline V gives CDR1 MDHEN, CDR2 SYDVKM. V lost 6 bases, J lost 0 bases, and 14 bases lay in between. Here the CDR3 reads CASSQHGAPNTGELFF. Here the CDR3 DNA reads TGTGCCAGCAGCCAACATGGGGCGCCGAACACCGGGGAGCTGTTTTTT.

This clonotype was counted many times. This rearrangement joins TRBV6-4 to TRBJ2-3; tentative D call: TRBD2 (6 bases). CDR3 length: 17 amino acids. V was pared by 7 bases and J by 2 bases, with 22 bases between. Germline V lookup: CDR1 MRHNA, CDR2 SNTAGT. The CDR3 is CASTYAGRTSSTDTQYF. CDR3 DNA: TGTGCCAGCACCTACGCGGGACGGACGTCGTCCACAGATACGCAGTATTTT.

This clonotype has a count of ten or more. The chain has TRBV5-1 and TRBJ2-5; TRBD2 is a possible D gene (5 bases). V shed 0 bases and J shed 1 base, with 13 bases lying between them. CDR1 is SGHRS and CDR2 is YFSETQ in the germline V gene. The CDR3 sequence is 16 residues long. CDR3 protein: CASSLGGRALQETQYF. The CDR3 DNA follows: TGCGCCAGCAGCTTGGGTGGGCGGGCCCTCCAAGAGACCCAGTACTTC. Using reference TRBV5-1 and TRBJ2-5 for the parts outside the CDR3, the full variable domain is KAGVTQTPRYLIKTRGQQVTLSCSPISGHRSVSWYQQTPGQGLQFLFEYFSETQRNKGNFPGRFSGRQFSNSRSEMNVSTLELGDSALYLCASSLGGRALQETQYFGPGTRLLVL.

This clonotype was detected ten times or more. The chain has TRBV20-1 and TRBJ1-2, with 8 nucleotides matching TRBD1. Trimming took 5 bases from V and 7 from J; bases not matched to a gene: 6. CDR1 DFQATT and CDR2 SNEGSKA come from the germline V gene (reference sequence). CDR3 length: 12 amino acids. Here the CDR3 DNA reads TGCAGTGCTTCCCAGGGGGCAGGTGGCTACACCTTC. Translated, it gives CSASQGAGGYTF.

This clonotype has only one observation. Possible read error: a much larger clone is one base away. This CDR3 reads CASSPFVGGKNEQFF. As DNA, the CDR3 is TGCGCCAGCAGCCCGTTCGTCGGGGGGAAAAATGAGCAGTTCTTC. J is TRBJ2-1 and V is TRBV4-1; 7 bases agree with TRBD2. Germline assignment: CDR1 MGHRA and CDR2 YSYEKL. The CDR3 sequence is 15 residues long. V lost 4 bases and J lost 7; bases outside the gene matches: 10.

This chain uses TRBV20-1 with TRBJ2-7, with TRBD2 identical over 8 bases. CDR3 size: 18 residues. Trimming at V came to 6 bases and at J to 6 bases, leaving 25 bases not matched to a gene. Germline-derived CDR1 and CDR2 are DFQATT and SNEGSKA (reference sequence). This chain's CDR3 is CSAAYVTSVGAGFLEQYF. The CDR3 DNA follows: TGCAGTGCCGCCTATGTGACTAGCGTGGGGGCGGGATTTCTCGAGCAGTACTTC.